This TCR beta chain is from a study of T cells in Graves' hyperthyroidism and ophthalmopathy. Amplified regions were TCR beta CDR3 sequences from RNA transcripts. HTBI primers drove first-round RT-PCR of the TCR CDR3. Each CDR3 protein gets one entry after TCRdb re-called the multiplex PCR reads with MiXCR. The profile covers about 520,000 distinct CDR3 sequences, with roughly 25% appearing a single time and about 11% taken by the ten largest. This clonotype appeared many times. The sequenced material came from blood. This sequence originates from a young woman with Graves' ophthalmopathy.

The CDR3 sequence: CASSRDRGRETQYF. CDR3 in DNA: TGTGCCAGCAGCCGAGACAGGGGGCGGGAGACCCAGTACTTC. This chain uses TRBV7-2 with TRBJ2-5, with 10 bases identical to TRBD1. This CDR3 is built from 14 residues. The J segment lost 5 bases and the V segment lost 5 bases, leaving 5 bases of the junction unmatched. Germline CDR1 SGHTA, CDR2 FQGNSA.